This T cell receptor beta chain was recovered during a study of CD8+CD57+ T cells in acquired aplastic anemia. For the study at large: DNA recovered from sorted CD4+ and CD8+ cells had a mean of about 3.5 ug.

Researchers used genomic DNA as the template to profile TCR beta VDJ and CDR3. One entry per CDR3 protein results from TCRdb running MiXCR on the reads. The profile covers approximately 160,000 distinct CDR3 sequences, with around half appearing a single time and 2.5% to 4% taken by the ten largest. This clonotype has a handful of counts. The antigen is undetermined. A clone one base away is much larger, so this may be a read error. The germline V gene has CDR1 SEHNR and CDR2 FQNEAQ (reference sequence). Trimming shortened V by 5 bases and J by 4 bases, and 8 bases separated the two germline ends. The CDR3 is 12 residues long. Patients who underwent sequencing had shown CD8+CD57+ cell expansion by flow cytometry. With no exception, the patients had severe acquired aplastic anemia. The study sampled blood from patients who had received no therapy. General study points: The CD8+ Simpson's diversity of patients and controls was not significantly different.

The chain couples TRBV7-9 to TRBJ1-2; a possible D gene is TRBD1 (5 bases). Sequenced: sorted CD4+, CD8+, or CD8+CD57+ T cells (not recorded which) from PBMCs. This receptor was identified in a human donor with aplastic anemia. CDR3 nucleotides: TGTGCCAGCAGCCCGGGGCCCTATGGCTACACCTTC. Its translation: CASSPGPYGYTF.